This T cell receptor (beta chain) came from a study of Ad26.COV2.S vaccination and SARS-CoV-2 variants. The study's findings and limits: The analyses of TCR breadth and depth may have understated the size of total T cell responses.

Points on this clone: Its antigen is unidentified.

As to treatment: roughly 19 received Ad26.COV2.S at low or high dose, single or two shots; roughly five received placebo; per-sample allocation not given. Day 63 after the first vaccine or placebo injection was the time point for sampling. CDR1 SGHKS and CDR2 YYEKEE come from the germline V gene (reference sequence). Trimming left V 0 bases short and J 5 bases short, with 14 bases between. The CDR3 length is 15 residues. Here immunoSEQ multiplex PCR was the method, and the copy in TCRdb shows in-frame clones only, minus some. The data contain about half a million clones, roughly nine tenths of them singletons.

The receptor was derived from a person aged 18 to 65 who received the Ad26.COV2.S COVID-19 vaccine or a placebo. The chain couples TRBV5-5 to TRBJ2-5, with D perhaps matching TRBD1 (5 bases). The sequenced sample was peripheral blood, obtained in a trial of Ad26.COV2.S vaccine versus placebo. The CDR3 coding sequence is TGTGCCAGCAGCTTGGAGGCAGGGCTGGGGGAGACCCAGTACTTC. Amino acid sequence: CASSLEAGLGETQYF.